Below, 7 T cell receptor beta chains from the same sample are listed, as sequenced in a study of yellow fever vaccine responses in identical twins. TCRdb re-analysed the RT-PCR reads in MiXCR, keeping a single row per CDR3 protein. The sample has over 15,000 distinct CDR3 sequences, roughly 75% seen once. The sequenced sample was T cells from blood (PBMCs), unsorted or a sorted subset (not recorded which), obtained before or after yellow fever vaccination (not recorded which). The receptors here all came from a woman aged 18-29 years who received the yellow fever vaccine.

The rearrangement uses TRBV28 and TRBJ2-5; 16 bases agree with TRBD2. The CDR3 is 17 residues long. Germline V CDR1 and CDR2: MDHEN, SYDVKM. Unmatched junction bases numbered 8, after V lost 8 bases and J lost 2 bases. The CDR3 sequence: CASLPGLAGGPQETQYF. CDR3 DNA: TGTGCCAGCCTACCGGGACTAGCGGGGGGGCCTCAAGAGACCCAGTACTTC.

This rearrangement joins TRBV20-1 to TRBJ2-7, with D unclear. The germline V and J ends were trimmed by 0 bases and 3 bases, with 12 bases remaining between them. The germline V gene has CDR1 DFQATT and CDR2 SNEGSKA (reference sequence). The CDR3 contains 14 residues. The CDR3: CSARDPDRIYEQYF. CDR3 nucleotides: TGCAGTGCTAGAGATCCCGACCGGATCTACGAGCAGTACTTC.

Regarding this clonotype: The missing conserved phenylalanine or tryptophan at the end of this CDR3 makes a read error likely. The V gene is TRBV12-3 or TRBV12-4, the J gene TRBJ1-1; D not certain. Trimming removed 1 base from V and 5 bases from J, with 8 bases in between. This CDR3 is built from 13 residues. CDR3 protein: CASSLEGATEAFL. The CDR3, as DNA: TGTGCCAGCAGTTTAGAAGGTGCGACTGAAGCTTTCCTT.

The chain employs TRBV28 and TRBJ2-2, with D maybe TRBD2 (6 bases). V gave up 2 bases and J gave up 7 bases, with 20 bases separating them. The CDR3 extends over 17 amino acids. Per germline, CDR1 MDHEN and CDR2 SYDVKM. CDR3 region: CASSLSRVDSGDGELFF. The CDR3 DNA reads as TGTGCCAGCAGTTTAAGTCGGGTCGATAGCGGTGACGGGGAGCTGTTTTTT. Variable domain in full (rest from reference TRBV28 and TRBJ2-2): DVKVTQSSRYLVKRTGEKVFLECVQDMDHENMFWYRQDPGLGLRLIYFSYDVKMKEKGDIPEGYSVSREKKERFSLILESASTNQTSMYLCASSLSRVDSGDGELFFGEGSRLTVL.

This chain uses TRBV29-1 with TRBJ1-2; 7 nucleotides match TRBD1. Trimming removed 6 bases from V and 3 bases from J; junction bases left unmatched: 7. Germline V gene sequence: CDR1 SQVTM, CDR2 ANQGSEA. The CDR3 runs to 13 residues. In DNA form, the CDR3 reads TGCAGCGTACCCCCCGACAGGGACTATGGCTACACCTTC. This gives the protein CSVPPDRDYGYTF.

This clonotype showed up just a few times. The DNA for the CDR3 is TGCAGTGCTCAACTAGCGGGAAAGTACAATGAGCAGTTCTTC. Amino acid sequence: CSAQLAGKYNEQFF. The gene calls are TRBV20-1 and TRBJ2-1, with 10 bases lining up with TRBD2. Germline values: CDR1 DFQATT, CDR2 SNEGSKA (reference sequence). V lost 5 bases and J lost 4; bases outside the gene matches: 5. The CDR3 extends over 14 amino acids.

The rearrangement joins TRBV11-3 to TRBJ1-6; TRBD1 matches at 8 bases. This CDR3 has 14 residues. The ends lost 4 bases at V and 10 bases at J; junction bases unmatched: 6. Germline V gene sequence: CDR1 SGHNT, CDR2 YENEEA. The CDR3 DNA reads TGTGCCAGCAGCTCCTCAGGGGGCGGCTCACCCCTCCACTTT. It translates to CASSSSGGGSPLHF.